This T cell receptor beta chain was retrieved from a study of cytomegalovirus exposure and HLA in healthy donors. Broader study findings: Previously analyzed data showed that most TCR beta V segments were productive at a frequency of about 87% or about 30%. When analyzed later, a missense DCLRE1C variant was found to be linked to TCR beta V- and J-gene trimming. In vitro checks showed that a few CMV-associated chains really do target CMV antigens. Accurate prediction of HLA-A and HLA-B alleles (for most subjects) was reportedly achieved from TCR beta sequences.

Of note for this clone: Its antigen is not identified. This CDR3 is also generated by other DNA sequences in the sample.

CDR1 SGHNT and CDR2 YYREEE come from the germline V gene (reference sequence). V dropped 4 bases and J dropped 4; count of bases not matched to a gene: 3. CDR3 length: 13 amino acids. The PCR made use of 60 Vbeta and 13 Jbeta primers. This table comes from immunoSEQ multiplex PCR, and its TCRdb copy is limited to in-frame clones, with some not included. The sample holds about 190,000 clones; 70% to 80% are singletons and the top ten take 1.6%. The V and J genes are TRBV5-4 and TRBJ2-3; 7 nucleotides agree with TRBD2. Sequencing was performed on PBMCs. The origin of this receptor is a woman in her fifties or sixties in good health and CMV-seronegative. The CDR3 here is CASSPGLPDTQYF. In nucleotides, the CDR3 is TGTGCCAGCAGCCCGGGACTACCAGATACGCAGTATTTT.